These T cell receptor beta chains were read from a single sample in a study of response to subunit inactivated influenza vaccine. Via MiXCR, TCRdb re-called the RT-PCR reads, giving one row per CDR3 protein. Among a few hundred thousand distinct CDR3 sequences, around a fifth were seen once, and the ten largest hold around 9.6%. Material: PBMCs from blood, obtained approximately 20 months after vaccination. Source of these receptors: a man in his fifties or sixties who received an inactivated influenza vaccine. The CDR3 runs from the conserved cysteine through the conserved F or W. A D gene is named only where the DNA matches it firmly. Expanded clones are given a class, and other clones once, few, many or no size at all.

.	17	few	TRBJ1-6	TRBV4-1	CASSQVLQGTGNSPLHF	TGCGCCAGCAGCCAAGTACTCCAGGGGACGGGTAATTCACCCCTCCACTTT
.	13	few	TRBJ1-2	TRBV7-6	CASSPGSRKSYTF	TGTGCCAGCAGCCCGGGTTCGCGGAAAAGCTACACCTTC
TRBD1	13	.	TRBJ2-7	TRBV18	CASSPNGQGMAYF	TGTGCCAGCTCACCCAATGGACAGGGGATGGCGTACTTC
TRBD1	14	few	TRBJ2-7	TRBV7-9	CASSTGGFGYEQYF	TGTGCCAGCAGTACAGGGGGCTTTGGGTACGAGCAGTACTTC
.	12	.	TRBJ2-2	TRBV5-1	CASTQNTGELFF	TGCGCCAGCACTCAGAACACCGGGGAGCTGTTTTTT
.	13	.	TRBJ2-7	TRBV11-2	CASSRLVYLEQYF	TGTGCCAGCAGCAGACTAGTCTATCTGGAGCAGTACTTC
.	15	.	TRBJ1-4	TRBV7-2	CASSLTAGVSAKLFF	TGTGCCAGCAGCTTAACGGCGGGGGTATCCGCAAAACTGTTTTTT
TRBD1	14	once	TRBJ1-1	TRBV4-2	CASSQDVRGREAFF	TGTGCCAGCAGCCAAGATGTCAGGGGGCGAGAAGCTTTCTTT
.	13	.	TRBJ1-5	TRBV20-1	CSARDSGNQPQHF	TGCAGTGCTAGAGATTCCGGGAATCAGCCCCAGCATTTT
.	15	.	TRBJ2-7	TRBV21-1	CASSKAVTSGCEQYF	TGTGCCAGCAGCAAAGCGGTGACTAGCGGGTGTGAGCAGTACTTC
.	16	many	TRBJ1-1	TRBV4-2	CASSQDVYGADTEAFF	TGTGCCAGCAGCCAAGATGTTTACGGGGCAGACACTGAAGCTTTCTTT
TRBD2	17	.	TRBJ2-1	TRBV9	CASSLGGLAPPYNEQFF	TGTGCCAGCAGCCTGGGGGGACTAGCGCCGCCCTACAATGAGCAGTTCTTC
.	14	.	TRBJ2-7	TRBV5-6	CASSLKQVSYEQYF	TGTGCCAGCAGCTTAAAACAGGTCTCCTACGAGCAGTACTTC
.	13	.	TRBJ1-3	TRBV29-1	CSVDLGAGNTIYF	TGCAGCGTTGATCTAGGGGCTGGAAACACCATATATTTT
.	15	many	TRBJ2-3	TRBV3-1	CASSRRRGGADTQYF	TGTGCCAGCAGTCGACGGAGGGGAGGAGCAGATACGCAGTATTTT
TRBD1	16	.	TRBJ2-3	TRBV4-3	CASSQDFGQGADTQYF	TGCGCCAGCAGCCAAGACTTCGGACAGGGGGCAGATACGCAGTATTTT
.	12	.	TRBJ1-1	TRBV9	CASSPLRLEAFF	TGTGCCAGCAGCCCCCTGCGGTTGGAAGCTTTCTTT
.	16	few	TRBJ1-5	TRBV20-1	CSATKQGYGGNQPQHF	TGCAGTGCTACTAAACAGGGCTACGGGGGCAATCAGCCCCAGCATTTT
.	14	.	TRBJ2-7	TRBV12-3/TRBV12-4	CASSLGQRSYEQYF	TGTGCCAGCAGTTTAGGGCAGCGGTCCTACGAGCAGTACTTC
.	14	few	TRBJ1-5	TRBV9	CASSPGQPNQPQHF	TGTGCCAGCAGCCCAGGACAGCCGAATCAGCCCCAGCATTTT
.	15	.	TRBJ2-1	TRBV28	CASSGLARLYNEQFF	TGTGCCAGCAGCGGCTTAGCGAGACTCTACAATGAGCAGTTCTTC
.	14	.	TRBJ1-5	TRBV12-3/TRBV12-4	CASSPRQFAQPQHF	TGTGCCAGCAGTCCGCGACAGTTTGCTCAGCCCCAGCATTTT
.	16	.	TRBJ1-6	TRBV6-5	CASSYSPTSYNSPLHF	TGTGCCAGCAGTTACTCGCCTACCTCCTATAATTCACCCCTCCACTTT
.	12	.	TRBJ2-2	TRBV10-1	CASSTVTGELFF	TGCGCCAGCAGTACAGTCACCGGGGAGCTGTTTTTT
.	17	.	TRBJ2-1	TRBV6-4	CASSEEASGVGGHEQFF	TGTGCCAGCAGTGAAGAGGCTAGCGGAGTGGGGGGCCATGAGCAGTTCTTC
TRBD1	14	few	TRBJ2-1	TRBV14	CASSRDRGYNEQFF	TGTGCCAGCAGCCGGGACAGGGGTTACAATGAGCAGTTCTTC